The table lists the clone carrying this TCR beta chain with a few counts. Its antigen is as yet unknown. These data are taken from a study of T cells after yellow fever vaccination. Whole-study findings and limits: Clones that expanded after primary vaccination mostly reappeared after the booster (just under 98% CD4, approximately 85% CD8).

In TCRdb, the 5' RACE reads were re-called with MiXCR into one record per CDR3 protein. The sample lists hundreds of thousands of distinct CDR3 sequences, roughly an eighth occurring once. Trimming left V 0 bases short and J 8 bases short, with 11 bases between. The germline gives CDR1 DFQATT, CDR2 SNEGSKA (reference sequence). The CDR3 is made up of 13 amino acids. The chain combines TRBV20-1 with TRBJ2-1; D call uncertain. This specimen consisted of PBMCs, obtained on the day of the yellow fever booster vaccination. The source is a man aged 25 to 45 who received the YFV17D yellow fever vaccine. The CDR3 DNA reads TGCAGTGCTAGAGATATAGCCTGGCATGAGCAGTTCTTC. It yields the protein CSARDIAWHEQFF.